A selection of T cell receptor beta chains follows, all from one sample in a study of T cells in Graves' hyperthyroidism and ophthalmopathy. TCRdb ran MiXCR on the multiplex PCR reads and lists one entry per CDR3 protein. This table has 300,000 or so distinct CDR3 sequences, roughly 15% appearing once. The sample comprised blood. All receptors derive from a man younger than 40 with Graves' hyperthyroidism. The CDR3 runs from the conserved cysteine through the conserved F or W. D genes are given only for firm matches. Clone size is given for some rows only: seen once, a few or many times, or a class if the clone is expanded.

cdr3_nt: TGCAGTGCTAGAGGGCAGCGGGGCTCCTACGAGCAGTACTTC
cdr3_aa: CSARGQRGSYEQYF
cdr3_length: 14
v_call: TRBV20-1
clone_size: many
d_call: TRBD2
j_call: TRBJ2-7

cdr3_nt: TGCGCCAGCAGCTTGGAAGGTCGAACGGAGACCCAGTACTTC
cdr3_aa: CASSLEGRTETQYF
cdr3_length: 14
v_call: TRBV5-1
clone_size: many
d_call: .
j_call: TRBJ2-5

cdr3_nt: TGTGCCAGCAGTTCGTTCTATGGCTACACCTTC
cdr3_aa: CASSSFYGYTF
cdr3_length: 11
v_call: TRBV6-1
clone_size: .
d_call: .
j_call: TRBJ1-2

cdr3_nt: TGCGCCAGCAGCTTGGTCGCTAGCGGAACTTACGAGCAGTACTTC
cdr3_aa: CASSLVASGTYEQYF
cdr3_length: 15
v_call: TRBV5-1
clone_size: few
d_call: TRBD2
j_call: TRBJ2-7

cdr3_nt: TGTGCCAGCAGCCGTGGGGCCAACGTCCTGACTTTC
cdr3_aa: CASSRGANVLTF
cdr3_length: 12
v_call: TRBV25-1
clone_size: many
d_call: .
j_call: TRBJ2-6

cdr3_nt: TGTGCCAGCAGTTTGAGGGCAGGGGTCGAAAAACTGTTTTTT
cdr3_aa: CASSLRAGVEKLFF
cdr3_length: 14
v_call: TRBV12-3/TRBV12-4
clone_size: once
d_call: .
j_call: TRBJ1-4

cdr3_nt: TGTGCCAGCAGTTTACGACAGGGCTCCGTCTATGGCTACACCTTC
cdr3_aa: CASSLRQGSVYGYTF
cdr3_length: 15
v_call: TRBV27
clone_size: .
d_call: TRBD1
j_call: TRBJ1-2

cdr3_nt: TGTGCCAGCAGCTTATCCCAATGGGGGGGGGAGCAGTTCTTC
cdr3_aa: CASSLSQWGGEQFF
cdr3_length: 14
v_call: TRBV7-3
clone_size: many
d_call: TRBD2
j_call: TRBJ2-1

cdr3_nt: TGTGCCAGCAGCTTAACCGCGCTAGCGGGAGAAACCGGGGAGCTGTTTTTT
cdr3_aa: CASSLTALAGETGELFF
cdr3_length: 17
v_call: TRBV7-3
clone_size: many
d_call: TRBD2
j_call: TRBJ2-2

cdr3_nt: TGCAGCGTTGGGGGAGGGGGGGAGACCCAGTACTTC
cdr3_aa: CSVGGGGETQYF
cdr3_length: 12
v_call: TRBV29-1
clone_size: many
d_call: .
j_call: TRBJ2-5

cdr3_nt: TGCGCCAGCAGCTTGCTTCCGGGACGCCTGAGCTCCTACGAGCAGTACTTC
cdr3_aa: CASSLLPGRLSSYEQYF
cdr3_length: 17
v_call: TRBV5-1
clone_size: many
d_call: .
j_call: TRBJ2-7

cdr3_nt: TGTGCCAGTCGCCCGAGGGCGACCACCGGGGAGCTGTTTTTT
cdr3_aa: CASRPRATTGELFF
cdr3_length: 14
v_call: TRBV7-6
clone_size: few
d_call: .
j_call: TRBJ2-2

cdr3_nt: TGTGCCAGCAGTGAAGAATTCAAACTGTTTTTT
cdr3_aa: CASSEEFKLFF
cdr3_length: 11
v_call: TRBV2
clone_size: few
d_call: .
j_call: TRBJ1-4

cdr3_nt: TGTGCCAGCATTCCCAACAGGGGAGGCTACGAGCAGTACTTC
cdr3_aa: CASIPNRGGYEQYF
cdr3_length: 14
v_call: TRBV6-1
clone_size: .
d_call: .
j_call: TRBJ2-7

cdr3_nt: TGCAGCGTTGAGTGGGAGTTGTCCTACAATGAGCAGTTCTTC
cdr3_aa: CSVEWELSYNEQFF
cdr3_length: 14
v_call: TRBV29-1
clone_size: many
d_call: .
j_call: TRBJ2-1

cdr3_nt: TGCAGTGCTAGTAGGGCGGACGATAATTCACCCCTCCACTTT
cdr3_aa: CSASRADDNSPLHF
cdr3_length: 14
v_call: TRBV20-1
clone_size: few
d_call: .
j_call: TRBJ1-6

cdr3_nt: TGCGCCAGCAGAGGGGGGGTCGACACCGGGGAGCTGTTTTTT
cdr3_aa: CASRGGVDTGELFF
cdr3_length: 14
v_call: TRBV5-1
clone_size: .
d_call: .
j_call: TRBJ2-2

cdr3_nt: TGTGCCAGCAGCGTAGACGGGAGGGCCCGCAATGAGCAGTTCTTC
cdr3_aa: CASSVDGRARNEQFF
cdr3_length: 15
v_call: TRBV9
clone_size: .
d_call: TRBD2
j_call: TRBJ2-1

cdr3_nt: TGTGCCAGCAGTCCTATCGGGAGGATTTCCGAGCAGTACTTC
cdr3_aa: CASSPIGRISEQYF
cdr3_length: 14
v_call: TRBV27
clone_size: few
d_call: TRBD2
j_call: TRBJ2-7

cdr3_nt: TGTGCCAGCTCACCAAGGAAGGGAATAGACACTGAAGCTTTCTTT
cdr3_aa: CASSPRKGIDTEAFF
cdr3_length: 15
v_call: TRBV18
clone_size: many
d_call: .
j_call: TRBJ1-1

cdr3_nt: TGTGCCACCAGCTTGGGGGACTCAACCTACGAGCAGTACTTC
cdr3_aa: CATSLGDSTYEQYF
cdr3_length: 14
v_call: TRBV15
clone_size: many
d_call: .
j_call: TRBJ2-7

cdr3_nt: TGTGCCAGCAGTTTGGGGATGGGCGAGCAGTACTTC
cdr3_aa: CASSLGMGEQYF
cdr3_length: 12
v_call: TRBV28
clone_size: .
d_call: .
j_call: TRBJ2-7

cdr3_nt: TGCAGTGCTACAGGGGACAGGGCATACGAGCAGTACTTC
cdr3_aa: CSATGDRAYEQYF
cdr3_length: 13
v_call: TRBV20-1
clone_size: few
d_call: TRBD1
j_call: TRBJ2-7

cdr3_nt: TGTGCCAGCAGTCCACGGGGACTAGCCCATGAGCAGTTCTTC
cdr3_aa: CASSPRGLAHEQFF
cdr3_length: 14
v_call: TRBV28
clone_size: many
d_call: TRBD2
j_call: TRBJ2-1

cdr3_nt: TGTGCCAGCAGTCCCCGACAGGGGGCGGCCGGGGAGCTGTTTTTT
cdr3_aa: CASSPRQGAAGELFF
cdr3_length: 15
v_call: TRBV12-3/TRBV12-4
clone_size: .
d_call: TRBD1
j_call: TRBJ2-2

cdr3_nt: TGTGCCACCAGCTACGGTTCAGATACGCAGTATTTT
cdr3_aa: CATSYGSDTQYF
cdr3_length: 12
v_call: TRBV24-1
clone_size: many
d_call: .
j_call: TRBJ2-3

cdr3_nt: TGTGCCAGCAGTTACCGACAAGGGGGGAGCACAGATACGCAGTATTTT
cdr3_aa: CASSYRQGGSTDTQYF
cdr3_length: 16
v_call: TRBV6-5
clone_size: few
d_call: .
j_call: TRBJ2-3

cdr3_nt: TGTGCCAGCAGATCCCTAGCGGGAGGGGGCGATGAGCAGTTCTTC
cdr3_aa: CASRSLAGGGDEQFF
cdr3_length: 15
v_call: TRBV7-9
clone_size: few
d_call: TRBD2
j_call: TRBJ2-1

cdr3_nt: TGCGCCAGCAGCCTCCAGGGTATCGGCATTCAGTACTTC
cdr3_aa: CASSLQGIGIQYF
cdr3_length: 13
v_call: TRBV4-1
clone_size: .
d_call: .
j_call: TRBJ2-4

cdr3_nt: TGTGCCAGCAGCCAAGGGGTCGAGAGCTCCTACGAGCAGTACTTC
cdr3_aa: CASSQGVESSYEQYF
cdr3_length: 15
v_call: TRBV3-1
clone_size: many
d_call: .
j_call: TRBJ2-7

cdr3_nt: TGTGCCAGCGGACTTACGGGTGCCTACGAGCAGTACTTC
cdr3_aa: CASGLTGAYEQYF
cdr3_length: 13
v_call: TRBV6-2/TRBV6-3
clone_size: .
d_call: .
j_call: TRBJ2-7

cdr3_nt: TGTGCCAGCAGCCAGAGTTTAACACTAGCACCCCTCCACTTT
cdr3_aa: CASSQSLTLAPLHF
cdr3_length: 14
v_call: TRBV14
clone_size: .
d_call: .
j_call: TRBJ1-6

cdr3_nt: TGTGCTAGTGGTCCGGGATTTGGGCTCGAGCAGTACTTC
cdr3_aa: CASGPGFGLEQYF
cdr3_length: 13
v_call: TRBV12-5
clone_size: few
d_call: .
j_call: TRBJ2-7

cdr3_nt: TGCGCCAGCAGCTCCGACAGGGCCAGTTCTGGAAACACCATATATTTT
cdr3_aa: CASSSDRASSGNTIYF
cdr3_length: 16
v_call: TRBV5-1
clone_size: many
d_call: TRBD1
j_call: TRBJ1-3

cdr3_nt: TGTGCCAGCAGCTTATCGTCCCCTAGCCGCACAGATACGCAGTATTTT
cdr3_aa: CASSLSSPSRTDTQYF
cdr3_length: 16
v_call: TRBV13
clone_size: .
d_call: .
j_call: TRBJ2-3

cdr3_nt: TGTGCCAGCGCGTATCAGGGTCCCGGGGAGCTGTTTTTT
cdr3_aa: CASAYQGPGELFF
cdr3_length: 13
v_call: TRBV12-3/TRBV12-4
clone_size: .
d_call: .
j_call: TRBJ2-2

cdr3_nt: TGCGCCAGCAGCCGCGACCGGGACTGGGATGAGCCCCAGCATTTT
cdr3_aa: CASSRDRDWDEPQHF
cdr3_length: 15
v_call: TRBV4-1
clone_size: .
d_call: .
j_call: TRBJ1-5

cdr3_nt: TGTGCCAGCAGTTACTCGGGGGGACAGACCACAGATACGCAGTATTTT
cdr3_aa: CASSYSGGQTTDTQYF
cdr3_length: 16
v_call: TRBV6-5
clone_size: many
d_call: .
j_call: TRBJ2-3

cdr3_nt: TGTGCCAGCAGCGACAGGATTTCACCCCTCCACTTT
cdr3_aa: CASSDRISPLHF
cdr3_length: 12
v_call: TRBV6-2/TRBV6-3
clone_size: many
d_call: .
j_call: TRBJ1-6

cdr3_nt: TGTGCCAGCAGCCCCTGTTTGGACAGGGTAGCAAGAGAGCAGTTCTTC
cdr3_aa: CASSPCLDRVAREQFF
cdr3_length: 16
v_call: TRBV3-1
clone_size: .
d_call: TRBD1
j_call: TRBJ2-1

cdr3_nt: TGTGCCATCAAAATGGGACAACATTACAATGAGCAGTTCTTC
cdr3_aa: CAIKMGQHYNEQFF
cdr3_length: 14
v_call: TRBV10-3
clone_size: .
d_call: .
j_call: TRBJ2-1

cdr3_nt: TGTGCCAGCAGAAGCCTACAGGGGTTCACTGAAGCTTTCTTT
cdr3_aa: CASRSLQGFTEAFF
cdr3_length: 14
v_call: TRBV12-3/TRBV12-4
clone_size: many
d_call: TRBD1
j_call: TRBJ1-1

cdr3_nt: TGTGCCAGCAGTACGGCCTTCAGGGAGCAGTACTTC
cdr3_aa: CASSTAFREQYF
cdr3_length: 12
v_call: TRBV12-3/TRBV12-4
clone_size: many
d_call: .
j_call: TRBJ2-7

cdr3_nt: TGTGCCAGCAGCCCCCGGATAGCGGGATCTTACGAGCAGTACTTC
cdr3_aa: CASSPRIAGSYEQYF
cdr3_length: 15
v_call: TRBV4-2
clone_size: .
d_call: TRBD2
j_call: TRBJ2-7

cdr3_nt: TGTGCCAGCTCACCCAGAGGGGCGGATCAGCCCCAGCATTTT
cdr3_aa: CASSPRGADQPQHF
cdr3_length: 14
v_call: TRBV18
clone_size: many
d_call: .
j_call: TRBJ1-5